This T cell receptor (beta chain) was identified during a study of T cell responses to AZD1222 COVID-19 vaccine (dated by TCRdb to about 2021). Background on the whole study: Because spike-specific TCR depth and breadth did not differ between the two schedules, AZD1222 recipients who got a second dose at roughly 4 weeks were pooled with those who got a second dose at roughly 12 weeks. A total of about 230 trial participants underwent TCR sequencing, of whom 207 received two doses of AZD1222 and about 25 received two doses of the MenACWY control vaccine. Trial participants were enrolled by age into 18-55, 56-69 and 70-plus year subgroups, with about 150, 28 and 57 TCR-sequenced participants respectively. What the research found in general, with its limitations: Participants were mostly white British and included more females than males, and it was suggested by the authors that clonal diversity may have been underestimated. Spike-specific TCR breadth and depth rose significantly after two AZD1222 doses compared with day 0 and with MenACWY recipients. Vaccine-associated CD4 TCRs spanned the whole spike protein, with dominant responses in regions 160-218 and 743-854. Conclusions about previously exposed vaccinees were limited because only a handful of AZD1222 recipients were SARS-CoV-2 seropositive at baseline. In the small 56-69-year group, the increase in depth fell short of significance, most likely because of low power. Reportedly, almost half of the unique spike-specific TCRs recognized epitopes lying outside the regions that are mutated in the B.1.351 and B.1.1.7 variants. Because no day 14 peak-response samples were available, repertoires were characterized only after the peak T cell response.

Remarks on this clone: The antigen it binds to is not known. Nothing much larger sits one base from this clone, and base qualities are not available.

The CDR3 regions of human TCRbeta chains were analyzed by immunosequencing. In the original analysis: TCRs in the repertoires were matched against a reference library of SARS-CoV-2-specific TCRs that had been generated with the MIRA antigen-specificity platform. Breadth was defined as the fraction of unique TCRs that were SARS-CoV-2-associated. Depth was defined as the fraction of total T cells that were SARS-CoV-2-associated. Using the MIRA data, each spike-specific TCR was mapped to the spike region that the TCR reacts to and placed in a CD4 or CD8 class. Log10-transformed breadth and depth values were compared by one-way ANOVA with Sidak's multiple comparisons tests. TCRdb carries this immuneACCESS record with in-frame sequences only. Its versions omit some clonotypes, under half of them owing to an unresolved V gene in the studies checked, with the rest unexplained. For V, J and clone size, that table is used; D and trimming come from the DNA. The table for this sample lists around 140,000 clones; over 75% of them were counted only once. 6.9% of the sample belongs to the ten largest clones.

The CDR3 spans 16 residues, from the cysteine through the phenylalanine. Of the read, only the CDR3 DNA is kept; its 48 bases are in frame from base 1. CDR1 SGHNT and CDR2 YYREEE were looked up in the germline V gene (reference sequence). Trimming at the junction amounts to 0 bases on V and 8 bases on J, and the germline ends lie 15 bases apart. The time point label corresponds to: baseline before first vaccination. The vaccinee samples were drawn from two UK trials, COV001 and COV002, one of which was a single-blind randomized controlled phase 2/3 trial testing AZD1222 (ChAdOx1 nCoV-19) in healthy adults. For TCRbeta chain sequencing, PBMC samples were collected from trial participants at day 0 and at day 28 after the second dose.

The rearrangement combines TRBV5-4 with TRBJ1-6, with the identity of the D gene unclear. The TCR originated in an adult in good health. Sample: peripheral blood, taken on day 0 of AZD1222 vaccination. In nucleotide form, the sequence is TGTGCCAGCAGCTTGGGGTCGCGGCGGAGATATTCACCCCTCCACTTT. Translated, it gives CASSLGSRRRYSPLHF.